The clone carrying this TCR beta chain was recorded once. This sample was included in a study of blood T cell repertoires in COVID-19. Across the study: Sources were T cells, B-cell-depleted T cells, or PBMCs; the material itself was cDNA or gDNA.

The germline V gene has CDR1 KGHSH and CDR2 LQKENI. The CDR3 is 14 residues long. The ends were cut back, 2 bases at V and 9 bases at J, with 11 bases in the middle. The data were produced by immunoSEQ multiplex PCR, yet TCRdb's version contains in-frame clones alone and is incomplete. The table includes about 480,000 clones, approximately 89% detected once. The V and J genes are TRBV18 and TRBJ1-6; D possibly corresponds to TRBD1 (5 bases). The source of this sequence is a man between 18 and 29 years old with COVID-19, enrolled during active disease. The sequenced sample was peripheral blood. The CDR3 DNA is TGTGCCAGCTCACCAGCGGAGGGGAGTTCACCCCTCCACTTT. Encoded protein: CASSPAEGSSPLHF.